These 7 T cell receptor beta chains were all obtained from the same sample, sequenced in a study of radiotherapy plus CTLA-4 blockade in lung cancer. TCRdb's copy holds only in-frame clones and misses some; the assay was immunoSEQ multiplex PCR. The data show about 38,000 clones, 70% to 75% seen once. Sequenced material: peripheral blood, taken from a patient treated with radiotherapy plus ipilimumab. These receptors all come from a human donor with non-small cell lung cancer who had stable disease on radiotherapy plus ipilimumab.

This clone was seen only a few times. The chain has TRBV9 and TRBJ1-2; possible D gene TRBD1, 6 bases. V was pared by 4 bases and J by 8 bases, with 21 bases between. This CDR3 comprises 15 residues. Germline CDR1 reads SGDLS; CDR2 reads YYNGEE. CDR3 in amino acids: CASSLEGGAPGGYTF. DNA of the CDR3: TGTGCCAGCAGCCTCGAGGGGGGGGCCCCGGGAGGCTACACCTTC.

This clone qualifies as medium-sized. J is TRBJ1-5 and V is TRBV6-1, with TRBD1 as a possible D gene (6 bases). The CDR3 is 17 amino acids. Trimming left V 4 bases short and J 2 bases short, with 18 bases between. The germline gives CDR1 MNHNS, CDR2 SASEGT. CDR3 sequence: CASSAPRRGWGNQPQHF. CDR3 bases: TGTGCCAGCAGTGCCCCTCGGAGGGGGTGGGGCAATCAGCCCCAGCATTTT.

This clone was seen more than once but under ten times. The gene calls are TRBV2 and TRBJ1-5; 7 positions agree with TRBD1. Germline V CDR1 and CDR2: SNHLY, FYNNEI. The CDR3 is made up of 15 amino acids. J lost 4 bases, V lost 6 bases, and 9 bases had no gene match. CDR3 sequence reads: CASRGDSQSNQPQHF. The CDR3 DNA reads TGTGCCAGCAGAGGGGACAGCCAGTCTAATCAGCCCCAGCATTTT. Drawing the rest from reference TRBV2 and TRBJ1-5, the complete variable domain is EPEVTQTPSHQVTQMGQEVILRCVPISNHLYFYWYRQILGQKVEFLVSFYNNEISEKSEIFDDQFSVERPDGSNFTLKIRSTKLEDSAMYFCASRGDSQSNQPQHFGDGTRLSIL.

The J gene is TRBJ1-3, the V gene TRBV19; 8 positions match TRBD1. V lost 3 bases to trimming and J lost 6 bases; unmatched junction nucleotides: 7. The germline gives CDR1 LNHDA, CDR2 SQIVND (reference sequence). The CDR3 has 15 residues. This chain's CDR3 is CASSMLGQAINTIYF. The CDR3 nucleotides read TGTGCCAGTAGTATGCTGGGACAGGCAATAAACACCATATATTTT.

The chain combines TRBV7-9 with TRBJ1-2, with D possibly being TRBD1 (5 bases). The CDR3 runs 15 residues. CDR1 and CDR2 (germline): SEHNR, FQNEAQ (reference sequence). Trimming stripped 4 bases from V and 3 bases from J, with 15 bases between. CDR3 DNA sequence: TGTGCCAGCAGCTCACAGGCGATCTATTACTATGGCTACACCTTC. This gives the protein CASSSQAIYYYGYTF.

The CDR3 reads CASSRMNTGELFF. The DNA for the CDR3 is TGTGCCAGCAGCCGAATGAACACCGGGGAGCTGTTTTTT. This chain connects TRBV4-2 to TRBJ2-2; no clear D. Germline V gene data show CDR1 as LGHNA and CDR2 as YNFKEQ. The V and J ends lost 4 bases and 1 base respectively, with 4 bases between them. The CDR3 consists of 13 residues.

The genes are TRBV6-5 and TRBJ1-5; no definite D call. CDR3 size: 14 residues. V shed 8 bases and J shed 0 bases, with 11 bases lying between them. Germline CDR1 reads MNHEY; CDR2 reads SVGAGI. The CDR3 loop is CASGEAYSNQPQHF. DNA for the CDR3: TGTGCCAGCGGAGAGGCTTATAGCAATCAGCCCCAGCATTTT.